The present T cell receptor (beta chain) was sequenced within a study of blood T cell repertoires in COVID-19. Looking at the study overall: From T cells, B-cell-depleted T cells, or PBMCs came the material, which was cDNA or gDNA.

Seattle's cohort entered during active infection and was followed longitudinally. The CDR3 sequence is 13 residues long. CDR1 and CDR2 (germline): LNHNV, YYDKDF (reference sequence). Trimming pared 0 bases from V and 3 bases from J, leaving 6 bases between. The table came from immunoSEQ multiplex PCR; TCRdb's copy has only in-frame clones and leaves some out. This table holds about 170,000 clones, approximately 84% found once. What was sequenced was peripheral blood. J is TRBJ2-7 and V is TRBV15; D gene unclear. The receptor comes from a woman of 80 years or more with COVID-19, enrolled during active disease. CDR3 sequence (DNA): TGTGCCACCAGCAGAGATACGGGCTACGAGCAGTACTTC. It translates to CATSRDTGYEQYF.